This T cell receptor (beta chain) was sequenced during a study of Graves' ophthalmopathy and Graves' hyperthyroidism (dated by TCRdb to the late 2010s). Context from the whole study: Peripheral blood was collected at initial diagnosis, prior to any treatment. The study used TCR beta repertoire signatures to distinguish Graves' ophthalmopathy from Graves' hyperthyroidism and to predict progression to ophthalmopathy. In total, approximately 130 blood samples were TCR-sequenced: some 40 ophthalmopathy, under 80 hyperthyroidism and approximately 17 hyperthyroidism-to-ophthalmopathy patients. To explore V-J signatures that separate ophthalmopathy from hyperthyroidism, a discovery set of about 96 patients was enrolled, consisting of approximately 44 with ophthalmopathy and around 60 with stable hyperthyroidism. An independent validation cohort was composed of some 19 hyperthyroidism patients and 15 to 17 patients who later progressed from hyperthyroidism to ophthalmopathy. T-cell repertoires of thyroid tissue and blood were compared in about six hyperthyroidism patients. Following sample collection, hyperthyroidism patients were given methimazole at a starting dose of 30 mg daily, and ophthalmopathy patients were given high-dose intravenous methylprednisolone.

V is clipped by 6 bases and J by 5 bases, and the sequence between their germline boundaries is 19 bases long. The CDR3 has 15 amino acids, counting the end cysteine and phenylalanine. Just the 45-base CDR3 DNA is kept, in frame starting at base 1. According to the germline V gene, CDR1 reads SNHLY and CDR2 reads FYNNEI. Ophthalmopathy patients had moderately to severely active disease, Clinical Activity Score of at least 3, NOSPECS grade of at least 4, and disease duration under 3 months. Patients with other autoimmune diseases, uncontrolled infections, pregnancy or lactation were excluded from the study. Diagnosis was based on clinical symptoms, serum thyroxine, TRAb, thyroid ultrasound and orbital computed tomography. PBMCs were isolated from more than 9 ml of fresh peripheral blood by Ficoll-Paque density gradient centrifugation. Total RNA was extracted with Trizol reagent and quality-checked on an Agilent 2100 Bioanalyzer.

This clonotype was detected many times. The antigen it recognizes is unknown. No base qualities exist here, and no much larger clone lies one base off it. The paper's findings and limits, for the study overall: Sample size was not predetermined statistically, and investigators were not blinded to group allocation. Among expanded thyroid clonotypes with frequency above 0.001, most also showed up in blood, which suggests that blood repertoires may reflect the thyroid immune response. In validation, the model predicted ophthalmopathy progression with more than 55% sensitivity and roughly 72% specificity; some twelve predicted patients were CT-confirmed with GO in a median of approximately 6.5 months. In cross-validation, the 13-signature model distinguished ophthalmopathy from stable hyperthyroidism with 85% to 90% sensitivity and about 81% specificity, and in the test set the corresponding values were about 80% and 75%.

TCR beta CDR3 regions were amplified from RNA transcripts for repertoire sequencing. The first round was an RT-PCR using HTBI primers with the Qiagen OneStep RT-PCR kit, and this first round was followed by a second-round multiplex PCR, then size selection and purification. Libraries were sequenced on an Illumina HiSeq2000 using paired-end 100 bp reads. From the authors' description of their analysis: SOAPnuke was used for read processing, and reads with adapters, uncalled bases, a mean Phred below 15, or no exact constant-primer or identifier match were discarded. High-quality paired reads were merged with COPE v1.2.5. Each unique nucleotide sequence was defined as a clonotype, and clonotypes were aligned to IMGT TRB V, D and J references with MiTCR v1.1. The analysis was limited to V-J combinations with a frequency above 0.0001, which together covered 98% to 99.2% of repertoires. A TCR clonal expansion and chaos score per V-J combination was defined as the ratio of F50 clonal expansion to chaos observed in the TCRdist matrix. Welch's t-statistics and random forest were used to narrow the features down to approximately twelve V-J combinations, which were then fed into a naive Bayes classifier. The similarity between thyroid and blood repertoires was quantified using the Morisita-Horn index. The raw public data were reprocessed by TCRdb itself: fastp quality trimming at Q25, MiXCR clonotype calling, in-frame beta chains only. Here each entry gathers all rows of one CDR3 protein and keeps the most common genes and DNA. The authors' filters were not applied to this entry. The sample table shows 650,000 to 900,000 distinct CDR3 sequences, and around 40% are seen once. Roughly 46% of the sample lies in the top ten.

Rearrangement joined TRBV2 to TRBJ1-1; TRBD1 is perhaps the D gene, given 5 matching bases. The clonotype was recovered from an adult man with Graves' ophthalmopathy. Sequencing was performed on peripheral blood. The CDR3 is CASSHPGGDETEAFF. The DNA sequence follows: TGTGCCAGCAGCCACCCGGGAGGGGATGAAACTGAAGCTTTCTTT. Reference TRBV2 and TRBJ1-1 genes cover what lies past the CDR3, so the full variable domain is EPEVTQTPSHQVTQMGQEVILRCVPISNHLYFYWYRQILGQKVEFLVSFYNNEISEKSEIFDDQFSVERPDGSNFTLKIRSTKLEDSAMYFCASSHPGGDETEAFFGQGTRLTVV.